What follows is one T cell receptor beta chain and its context. This entry is derived from a study of blood T cell repertoires in COVID-19. Study information: Samples of COVID-19 (acute and convalescent) were obtained from the United States, Italy and Spain.

Authors' processing steps: Amplification with reference gene primers provided the estimates of nucleated cell counts. Some clones are missing from TCRdb's copy, which holds only in-frame ones; the method was immunoSEQ multiplex PCR. That table furnishes V, J and clone size, whereas the DNA furnished D and trimming. The data contain 35,000 to 50,000 clones, approximately 90% of them singletons. This CDR3 is 15 amino acids long. CDR1 is MNHEY and CDR2 is SVGEGT in the germline V gene. Trimming cost V 2 bases and J 2 bases, with 11 bases left between them. The clonotype originates from a woman in her 30s in a cohort sampled during active COVID-19. Sample: peripheral blood. The chain has TRBV6-2 or TRBV6-3 and TRBJ2-3, with D possibly matching TRBD1 (5 bases). Written as DNA, the CDR3 is TGTGCCAGCAGTTACAGGGGCGAGGACACAGATACGCAGTATTTT. Its translation is CASSYRGEDTDTQYF.